This T cell receptor (beta chain) was captured in a study of T cells in Graves' hyperthyroidism and ophthalmopathy. This clonotype was picked up one time. Amplification of TCR beta CDR3 regions used RNA as the template. First-round RT-PCR with HTBI primers amplified the TCR CDR3 region. TCRdb reprocessed the multiplex PCR reads with MiXCR, giving one entry per CDR3 protein. The sample has hundreds of thousands of distinct CDR3 sequences; roughly 20% are singletons. V trimming: 3 bases; J trimming: 4 bases; junction bases outside the gene matches: 12. This CDR3 has 17 amino acids. The diagnoses drew upon clinical symptoms, serum thyroxine and TRAb, thyroid ultrasound and orbital computed tomography.

V is TRBV12-3 or TRBV12-4 and J is TRBJ1-2, with 9 nucleotides matching TRBD1. The specimen was blood. This receptor was identified in a woman aged 50 to 65 with Graves' hyperthyroidism that later progressed to Graves' ophthalmopathy. CDR3 protein: CASSLGPGQGSIYGYTF. Here the CDR3 DNA reads TGTGCCAGCAGTTTGGGCCCGGGACAGGGATCGATCTATGGCTACACCTTC.